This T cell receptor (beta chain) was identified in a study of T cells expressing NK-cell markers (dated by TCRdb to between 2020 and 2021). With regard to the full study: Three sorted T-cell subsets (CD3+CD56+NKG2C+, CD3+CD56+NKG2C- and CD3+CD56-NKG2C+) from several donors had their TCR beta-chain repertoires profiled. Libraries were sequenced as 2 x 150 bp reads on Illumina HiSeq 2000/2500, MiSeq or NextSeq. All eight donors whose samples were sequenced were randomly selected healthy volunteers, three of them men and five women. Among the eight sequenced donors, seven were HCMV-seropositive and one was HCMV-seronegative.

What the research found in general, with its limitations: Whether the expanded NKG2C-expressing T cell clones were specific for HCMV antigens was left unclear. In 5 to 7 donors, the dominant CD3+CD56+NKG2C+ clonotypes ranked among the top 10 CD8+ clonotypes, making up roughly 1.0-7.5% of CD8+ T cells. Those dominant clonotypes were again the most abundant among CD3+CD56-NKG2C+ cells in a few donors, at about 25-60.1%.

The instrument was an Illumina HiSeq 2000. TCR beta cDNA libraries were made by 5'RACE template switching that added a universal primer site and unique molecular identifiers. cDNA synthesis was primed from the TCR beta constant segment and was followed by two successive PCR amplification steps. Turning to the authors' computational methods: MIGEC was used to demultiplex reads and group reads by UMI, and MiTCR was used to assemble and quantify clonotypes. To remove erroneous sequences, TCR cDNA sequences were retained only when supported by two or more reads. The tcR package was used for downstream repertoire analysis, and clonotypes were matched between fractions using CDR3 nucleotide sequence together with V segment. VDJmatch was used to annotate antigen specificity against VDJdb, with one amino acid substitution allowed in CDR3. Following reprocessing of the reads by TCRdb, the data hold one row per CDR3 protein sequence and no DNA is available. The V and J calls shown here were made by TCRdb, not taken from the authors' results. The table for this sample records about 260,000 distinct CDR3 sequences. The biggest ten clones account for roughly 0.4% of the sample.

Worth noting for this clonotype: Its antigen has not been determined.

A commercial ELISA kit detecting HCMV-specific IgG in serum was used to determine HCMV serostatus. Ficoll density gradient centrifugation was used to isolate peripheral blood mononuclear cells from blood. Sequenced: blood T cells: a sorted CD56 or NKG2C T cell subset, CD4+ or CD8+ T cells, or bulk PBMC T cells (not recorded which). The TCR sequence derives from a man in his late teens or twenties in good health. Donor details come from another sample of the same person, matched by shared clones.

The CDR3 loop reads CASSLGRTSTDTQYF. The chain was built from TRBV7-2 and TRBJ2-3. CDR1 and CDR2 are read off the germline V gene as SGHTA and FQGNSA. The CDR3 runs 15 amino acids, cysteine and phenylalanine included. The nucleotide record is missing.